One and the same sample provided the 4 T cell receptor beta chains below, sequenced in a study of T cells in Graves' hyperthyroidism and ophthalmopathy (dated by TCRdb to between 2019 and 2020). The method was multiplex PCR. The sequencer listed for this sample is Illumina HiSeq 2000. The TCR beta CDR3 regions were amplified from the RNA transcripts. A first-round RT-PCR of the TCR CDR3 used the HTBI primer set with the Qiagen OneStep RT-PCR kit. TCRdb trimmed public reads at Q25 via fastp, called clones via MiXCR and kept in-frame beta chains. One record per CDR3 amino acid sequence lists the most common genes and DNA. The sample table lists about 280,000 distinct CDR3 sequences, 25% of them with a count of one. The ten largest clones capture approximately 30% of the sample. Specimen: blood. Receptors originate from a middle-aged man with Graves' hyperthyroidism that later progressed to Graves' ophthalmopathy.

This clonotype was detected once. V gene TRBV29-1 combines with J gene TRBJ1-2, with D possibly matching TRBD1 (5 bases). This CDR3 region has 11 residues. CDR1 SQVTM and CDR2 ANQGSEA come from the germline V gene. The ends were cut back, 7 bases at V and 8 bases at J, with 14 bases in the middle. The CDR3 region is CSARGVDGYTF. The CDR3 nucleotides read TGCAGCGCCCGAGGGGTAGACGGCTACACCTTC.

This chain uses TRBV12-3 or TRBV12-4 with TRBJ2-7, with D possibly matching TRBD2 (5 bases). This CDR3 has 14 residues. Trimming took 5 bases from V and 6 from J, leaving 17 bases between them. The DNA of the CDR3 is TGTGCCAGCAGTGTTGGCAGGTTTGAGGGCGAGCAGTACTTC. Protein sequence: CASSVGRFEGEQYF.

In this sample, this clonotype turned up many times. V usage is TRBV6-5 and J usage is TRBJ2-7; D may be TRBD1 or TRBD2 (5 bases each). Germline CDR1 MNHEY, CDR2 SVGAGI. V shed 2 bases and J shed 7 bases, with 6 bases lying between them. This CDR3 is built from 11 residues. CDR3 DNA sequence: TGTGCCAGCAGTTACGGGGGAGAGCAGTACTTC. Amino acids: CASSYGGEQYF.

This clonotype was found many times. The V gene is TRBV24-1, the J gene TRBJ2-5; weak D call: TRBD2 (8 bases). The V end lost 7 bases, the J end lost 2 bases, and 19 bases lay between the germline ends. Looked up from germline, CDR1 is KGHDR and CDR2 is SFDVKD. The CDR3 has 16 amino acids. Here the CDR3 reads CATSKGAGGWQETQYF. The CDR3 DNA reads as TGTGCCACCAGCAAGGGGGCGGGAGGATGGCAAGAGACCCAGTACTTC.